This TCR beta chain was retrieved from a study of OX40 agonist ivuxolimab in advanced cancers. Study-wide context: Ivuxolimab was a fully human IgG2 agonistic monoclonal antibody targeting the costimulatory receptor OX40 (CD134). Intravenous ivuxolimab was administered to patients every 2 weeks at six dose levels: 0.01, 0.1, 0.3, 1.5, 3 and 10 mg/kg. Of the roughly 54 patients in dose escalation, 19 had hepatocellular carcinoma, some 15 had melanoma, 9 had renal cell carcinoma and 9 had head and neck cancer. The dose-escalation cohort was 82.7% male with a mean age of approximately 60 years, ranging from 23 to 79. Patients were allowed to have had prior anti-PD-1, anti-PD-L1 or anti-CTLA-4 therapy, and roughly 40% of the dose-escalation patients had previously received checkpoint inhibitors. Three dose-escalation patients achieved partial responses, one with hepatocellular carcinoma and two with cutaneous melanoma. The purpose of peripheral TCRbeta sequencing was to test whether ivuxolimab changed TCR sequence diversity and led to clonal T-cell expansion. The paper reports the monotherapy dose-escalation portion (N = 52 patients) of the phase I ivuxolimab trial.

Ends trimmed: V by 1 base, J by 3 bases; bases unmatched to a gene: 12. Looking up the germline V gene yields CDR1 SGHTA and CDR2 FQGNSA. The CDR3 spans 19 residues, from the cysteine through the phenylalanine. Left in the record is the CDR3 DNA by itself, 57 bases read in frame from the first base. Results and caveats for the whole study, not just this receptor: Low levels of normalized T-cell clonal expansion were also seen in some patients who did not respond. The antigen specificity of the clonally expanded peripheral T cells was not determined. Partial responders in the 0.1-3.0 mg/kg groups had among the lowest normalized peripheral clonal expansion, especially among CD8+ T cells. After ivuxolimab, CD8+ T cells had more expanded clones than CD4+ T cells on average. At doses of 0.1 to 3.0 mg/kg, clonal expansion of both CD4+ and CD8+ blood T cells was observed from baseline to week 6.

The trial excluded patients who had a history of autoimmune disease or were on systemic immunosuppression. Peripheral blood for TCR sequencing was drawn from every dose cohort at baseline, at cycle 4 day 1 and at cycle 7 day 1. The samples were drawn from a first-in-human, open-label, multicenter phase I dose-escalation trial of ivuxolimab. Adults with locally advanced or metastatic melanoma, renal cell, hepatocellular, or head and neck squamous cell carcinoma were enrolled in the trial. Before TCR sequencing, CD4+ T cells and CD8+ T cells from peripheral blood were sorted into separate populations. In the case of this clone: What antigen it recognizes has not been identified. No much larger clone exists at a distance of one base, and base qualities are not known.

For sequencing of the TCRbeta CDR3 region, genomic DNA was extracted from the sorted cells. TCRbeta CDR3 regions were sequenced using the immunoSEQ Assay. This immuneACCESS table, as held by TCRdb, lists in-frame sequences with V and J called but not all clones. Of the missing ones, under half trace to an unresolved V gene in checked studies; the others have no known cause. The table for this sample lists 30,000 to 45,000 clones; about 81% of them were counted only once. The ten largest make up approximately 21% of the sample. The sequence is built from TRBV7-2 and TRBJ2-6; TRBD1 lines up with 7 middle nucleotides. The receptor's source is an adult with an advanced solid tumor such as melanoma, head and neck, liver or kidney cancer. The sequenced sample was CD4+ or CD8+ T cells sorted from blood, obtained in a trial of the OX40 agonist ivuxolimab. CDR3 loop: CASSLEGTVYRRGANVLTF. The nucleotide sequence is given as TGTGCCAGCAGCTTAGAGGGGACAGTTTATAGACGTGGGGCCAACGTCCTGACTTTC. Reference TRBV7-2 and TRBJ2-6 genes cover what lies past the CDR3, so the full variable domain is GAGVSQSPSNKVTEKGKDVELRCDPISGHTALYWYRQSLGQGLEFLIYFQGNSAPDKSGLPSDRFSAERTGGSVSTLTIQRTQQEDSAVYLCASSLEGTVYRRGANVLTFGAGSRLTVL.